This passage covers 29 T cell receptor beta chains from one sample sequenced in a study of shared clonotypes between healthy human individuals. TCRdb keeps only in-frame clones here, not all; method: immunoSEQ multiplex PCR. There are about 600,000 clones in the sample; roughly 97% occur only once, and about 0.06% lies in the top ten. Material for sequencing was naive CD4+ T cells sorted from blood. The subset denotes: CD45RA+ positively selected. All receptors derive from a young woman in good health.

The chain combines TRBV7-9 with TRBJ2-4; D is unclear. The CDR3 sequence is 13 residues long. Germline CDR1 reads SEHNR; CDR2 reads FQNEAQ (reference sequence). Trimming took 5 bases from V and 9 from J, leaving 14 bases between them. The CDR3: CASSRPPKSIQYF. Here the CDR3 DNA reads TGTGCCAGCAGCCGCCCCCCTAAGAGCATTCAGTACTTC.

The genes are TRBV5-1 and TRBJ2-1, with 15 bases fitting TRBD2. From germline, CDR1 is SGHRS and CDR2 YFSETQ. J was trimmed by 0 bases and V by 5 bases; bases with no gene match: 9. CDR3 length equals 19 residues. The CDR3 DNA follows: TGCGCCAGCAGATCGCTCGGGACTAGCGGGGGGTTCTCCTACAATGAGCAGTTCTTC. It codes for CASRSLGTSGGFSYNEQFF.

V gene TRBV6-6 combines with J gene TRBJ1-1; D perhaps matches TRBD1 (5 bases). The V gene's germline CDR1 is MNHNY and CDR2 SVGAGI (reference sequence). Trimming took off 8 bases at V and 3 bases at J, with 22 bases between the two ends. The CDR3 length is 16 residues. The CDR3 DNA sequence: TGTGCCAGCTACTCTGGTTACCGGGACGGCCACACTGAAGCTTTCTTT. Translated, it gives CASYSGYRDGHTEAFF.

This rearrangement joins TRBV5-4 to TRBJ2-2; D is undetermined. V dropped 4 bases and J dropped 6 bases, with 10 bases sitting between them. The CDR3 covers 13 residues. Germline V CDR1 and CDR2: SGHNT, YYREEE (reference sequence). The chain's CDR3 is CASSPRGAGELFF. CDR3 sequence (DNA): TGTGCCAGCAGCCCCCGTGGGGCCGGGGAGCTGTTTTTT.

This clone showed up just a few times. V is TRBV7-9 and J is TRBJ2-1; 8 bases line up with TRBD1. Trimming removed 7 bases from V and 1 base from J; junction bases left unmatched: 6. CDR3 size: 15 residues. The germline gives CDR1 SEHNR, CDR2 FQNEAQ (reference sequence). In nucleotides, the CDR3 is TGTGCCAGCATCTCACAGGGGGAGTCCTACAATGAGCAGTTCTTC. Amino acids: CASISQGESYNEQFF. Drawing the rest from reference TRBV7-9 and TRBJ2-1, the complete variable domain is DTGVSQNPRHKITKRGQNVTFRCDPISEHNRLYWYRQTLGQGPEFLTYFQNEAQLEKSRLLSDRFSAERPKGSFSTLEIQRTEQGDSAMYLCASISQGESYNEQFFGPGTRLTVL.

This clone appeared once. The chain employs TRBV18 and TRBJ1-1; tentatively, D is TRBD1 (6 bases). V shed 3 bases and J shed 3 bases, with 8 bases lying between them. This CDR3 comprises 13 residues. Germline V gives CDR1 KGHSH, CDR2 LQKENI. The CDR3 DNA reads as TGTGCCAGCTCACCCTCAGGGGACACTGAAGCTTTCTTT. Its translation is CASSPSGDTEAFF.

This chain uses TRBV5-1 with TRBJ2-6; D not certain. The germline gives CDR1 SGHRS, CDR2 YFSETQ. The CDR3 contains 15 residues. V was trimmed by 2 bases and J by 2 bases, leaving 8 bases between them. DNA for the CDR3: TGCGCCAGCAGCTTTGCAGGAACTGGGGCCAACGTCCTGACTTTC. The encoded protein is CASSFAGTGANVLTF.

The chain is built from TRBV19 and TRBJ2-5; 10 bases fit TRBD1. Trimming cost V 5 bases and J 4 bases; bases outside gene matches: 7. The CDR3 is 15 amino acids. Germline V CDR1 and CDR2: LNHDA, SQIVND (reference sequence). The CDR3 region is CASSVTGTGVETQYF. As DNA, the CDR3 is TGTGCCAGTAGTGTAACCGGGACAGGGGTAGAGACCCAGTACTTC.

V gene TRBV6-5 combines with J gene TRBJ1-1; D remains unclear. Germline CDR1 and CDR2: MNHEY and SVGAGI. This CDR3 is built from 15 residues. V lost 5 bases to trimming and J lost 0 bases, with 13 bases between them. CDR3 protein: CASSPLGRVNTEAFF. The CDR3 DNA reads as TGTGCCAGCAGTCCGCTTGGGCGGGTGAACACTGAAGCTTTCTTT.

The chain uses TRBV19 and TRBJ1-5; 8 bases line up with TRBD1. Germline lookup yields CDR1 LNHDA and CDR2 SQIVND (reference sequence). V lost 3 bases, J lost 0 bases, and 13 bases stayed unmatched. The CDR3 contains 19 residues. CDR3 region: CASSISHRGVLNSNQPQHF. CDR3 nucleotides: TGTGCCAGTAGTATTTCTCACAGGGGGGTGCTCAATAGCAATCAGCCCCAGCATTTT.

V gene TRBV5-6 combines with J gene TRBJ1-2; D is unclear. Germline-derived CDR1 and CDR2 are SGHDT and YYEEEE. The V end was cut by 0 bases, the J end by 7 bases, with 10 bases between. CDR3 length equals 13 residues. The CDR3 loop is CASSLAGTLGYTF. In nucleotides, the CDR3 is TGTGCCAGCAGCTTGGCGGGTACGCTTGGCTACACCTTC.

Of note for this clone: Other DNA sequences in this specimen translate into the identical CDR3. The chain combines TRBV7-9 with TRBJ1-2; no clear D gene. Germline V CDR1 and CDR2: SEHNR, FQNEAQ (reference sequence). The CDR3 sequence is 13 residues long. Trimming shortened V by 1 base and J by 1 base, and 4 bases separated the two germline ends. The CDR3 DNA sequence: TGTGCCAGCAGCTTAGACGGTAACTATGGCTACACCTTC. Its protein is CASSLDGNYGYTF.

This rearrangement joins TRBV27 to TRBJ1-5, with a possible D match to TRBD1 (6 bases). The length of the CDR3 is 14 residues. V was cut by 1 base and J by 6 bases, with 10 bases left in between. Germline assignment: CDR1 MNHEY and CDR2 SMNVEV (reference sequence). CDR3 sequence reads: CASSLLGGAQPQHF. For the CDR3, the DNA is TGTGCCAGCAGTTTATTAGGGGGGGCTCAGCCCCAGCATTTT.

This clone was observed a single time. The CDR3 is CASSAHQEDSLAYGYTF. Written as DNA, the CDR3 is TGTGCCAGCAGCGCCCACCAAGAGGACAGCCTAGCCTATGGCTACACCTTC. The chain uses TRBV9 and TRBJ1-2, with a weak D call TRBD1 (6 bases). The CDR3 totals 17 residues. The V end was cut by 3 bases, the J end by 4 bases, with 22 bases between. The germline V gene has CDR1 SGDLS and CDR2 YYNGEE.

The genes are TRBV6-5 and TRBJ1-2; maybe TRBD1 (5 bases). The germline V and J ends were trimmed by 6 bases and 3 bases, with 17 bases remaining between them. The CDR3 is made up of 15 amino acids. CDR1 MNHEY and CDR2 SVGAGI come from the germline V gene. Here the CDR3 reads CASSPAPVGDYGYTF. The CDR3 nucleotides are TGTGCCAGCAGCCCCGCCCCCGTAGGGGACTATGGCTACACCTTC.

The chain recombines TRBV2 with TRBJ2-3; 10 nucleotides agree with TRBD2. This CDR3 has 16 amino acids. V shed 2 bases, J shed 5 bases, and the junction held 7 bases outside the gene matches. The germline V gene encodes CDR1 SNHLY and CDR2 FYNNEI. The CDR3 DNA reads as TGTGCCAGCAGTGAAACGCTAGCGGGAGAAGTAGATACGCAGTATTTT. Residues: CASSETLAGEVDTQYF.

This clone has just one count. V usage is TRBV28 and J usage is TRBJ2-7; 9 positions agree with TRBD2. The CDR3 spans 14 residues. The V segment lost 6 bases and the J segment 5 bases; nucleotides outside the gene matches: 8. Germline V lookup: CDR1 MDHEN, CDR2 SYDVKM. Here the CDR3 reads CASRTQGGRDEQYF. CDR3 DNA: TGTGCCAGCAGGACCCAGGGCGGGAGGGACGAGCAGTACTTC. Complete variable domain (other parts from reference TRBV28 and TRBJ2-7): DVKVTQSSRYLVKRTGEKVFLECVQDMDHENMFWYRQDPGLGLRLIYFSYDVKMKEKGDIPEGYSVSREKKERFSLILESASTNQTSMYLCASRTQGGRDEQYFGPGTRLTVT.

The chain combines TRBV25-1 with TRBJ2-7; D unclear. Trimming took 2 bases from V and 3 from J, leaving 17 bases between them. Germline V gives CDR1 MGHDK, CDR2 SYGVNS. The CDR3 has 16 residues. The CDR3 sequence: CASSEELGRALYEQYF. Here the CDR3 DNA reads TGTGCCAGCAGTGAAGAATTGGGTAGAGCCCTCTACGAGCAGTACTTC.

V is TRBV19 and J is TRBJ2-3; TRBD2 aligns across 14 bases. J lost 6 bases, V lost 5 bases, and 4 bases had no gene match. The CDR3 contains 15 residues. CDR1 and CDR2 (germline): LNHDA, SQIVND (reference sequence). The CDR3, as DNA: TGTGCCAGTAGTTTGGGACTAGCGGGAGTGGATACGCAGTATTTT. This translates into CASSLGLAGVDTQYF.

This chain joins TRBV5-1 and TRBJ2-5, with D unresolved. Germline V gene sequence: CDR1 SGHRS, CDR2 YFSETQ. The CDR3 is made up of 13 amino acids. Trimming pared 4 bases from V and 1 base from J, leaving 8 bases between. CDR3 in amino acids: CASSKQLQETQYF. The CDR3 DNA sequence: TGCGCCAGCAGCAAACAGCTCCAAGAGACCCAGTACTTC.

V usage is TRBV5-4 and J usage is TRBJ1-3, with a possible D match to TRBD1 (6 bases). The V gene lost 4 bases and the J gene lost 8 bases, with 13 bases spanning the gap. This CDR3 is built from 13 residues. Germline V lookup: CDR1 SGHNT, CDR2 YYREEE (reference sequence). The CDR3 reads CASSPQGSDTIYF. The CDR3 bases are TGTGCCAGCAGCCCCCAGGGGTCGGACACCATATATTTT.

The chain uses TRBV6-1 and TRBJ1-4; 7 nucleotides match TRBD1. From germline, CDR1 is MNHNS and CDR2 SASEGT. V gave up 4 bases and J gave up 7 bases; unmatched junction bases: 9. This CDR3 contains 15 residues. CDR3 region: CASSVTGVESEKLFF. CDR3 DNA sequence: TGTGCCAGCAGTGTCACAGGGGTCGAGAGTGAAAAACTGTTTTTT.

The chain has TRBV28 and TRBJ2-3, with D perhaps TRBD2 (6 bases). The CDR3 consists of 14 residues. Germline CDR1 MDHEN, CDR2 SYDVKM. V lost 5 bases, J lost 2 bases, and 11 bases lay in between. CDR3 bases: TGTGCCAGCAGTCCCGGAGGGACCACAGATACGCAGTATTTT. It encodes CASSPGGTTDTQYF.

V gene TRBV28 combines with J gene TRBJ2-1, with 7 bases matching TRBD1. The CDR3 consists of 14 residues. In germline, CDR1 is MDHEN, CDR2 SYDVKM. V lost 3 bases, J lost 8 bases, and 7 bases stayed unmatched. CDR3: CASSFRQGTDEQFF. The DNA for the CDR3 is TGTGCCAGCAGTTTCCGCCAGGGGACAGATGAGCAGTTCTTC.

This clone was counted a few times. The V call is TRBV10-1, the J call TRBJ1-1; D is unresolved. Trimming took 4 bases from V and 1 from J, leaving 7 bases between them. Germline V CDR1 and CDR2: WNHNN, SYGVQD (reference sequence). The CDR3 loop spans 13 amino acids. Here the CDR3 DNA reads TGCGCCAGCAGTGTTGGGTCGAACACTGAAGCTTTCTTT. It is translated as CASSVGSNTEAFF.

Points on this clone: At one end, the junction sequence differs from germline, possibly due to a read error. The rearrangement uses TRBV11-2 and TRBJ2-1; 7 bases fit TRBD2. Germline CDR1 is SGHAT and CDR2 is FQNNGV. The CDR3 runs 14 residues. The CDR3, as DNA: TGTGCCAGCAGCTTAACTAGCGTTCCCTTCGAGCGGTTCTTC. Its protein product is CASSLTSVPFERFF.

The rearrangement uses TRBV19 and TRBJ2-1; 9 bases are shared with TRBD1. The CDR3 runs 18 residues. With V trimmed by 5 bases and J by 4 bases, 15 bases remained unmatched. Germline CDR1 reads LNHDA; CDR2 reads SQIVND (reference sequence). Written as DNA, the CDR3 is TGTGCCAGTAGTTACCGGGACAGGGCTACCCTTCCTTACAATGAGCAGTTCTTC. It codes for CASSYRDRATLPYNEQFF.

The CDR3 here is CASSRGQGGNTF. CDR3 bases: TGTGCCAGCAGTAGGGGACAGGGAGGGAACACCTTC. V gene TRBV6-5 combines with J gene TRBJ1-2; 9 positions match TRBD1. The CDR3 is made up of 12 amino acids. J lost 12 bases, V lost 5 bases, and 7 bases had no gene match. Germline V gives CDR1 MNHEY, CDR2 SVGAGI.

The CDR3, as DNA: TGTGCCAGCAGCCAAGAACGTAGTAGCGGGAGGAAAGAGACCCAGTACTTC. Its protein product is CASSQERSSGRKETQYF. The rearrangement links TRBV14 to TRBJ2-5; 10 bases are a match to TRBD2. Germline assignment: CDR1 SGHDN and CDR2 FVKESK. This CDR3 contains 17 residues. With 0 bases clipped from V and 3 bases from J, the junction kept 7 bases outside the gene matches.